Described below is a single TCR beta chain sequence and its context. What it binds is not known. This sample was taken from a study of cytomegalovirus exposure and HLA in healthy donors. An approximately 130-subject validation cohort, separate from the 666-subject first cohort, supplied the donors. Study results and limitations: The study labeled 150 or so TCR beta chains cytomegalovirus-associated. Reportedly, diagnosis of cytomegalovirus status by the classifier showed high specificity and sensitivity.

Assay used: immunoSEQ multiplex PCR; TCRdb lists only in-frame clones, some missing. The repertoire holds 75,000 to 95,000 clones, with around 96% as singletons. The receptor comes from a young man in good health and CMV-seronegative. Material for sequencing was PBMCs.

CDR3 in DNA: TGCGCCAGCAGCGCGGAGGGACAGGGGAACACTGAAGCTTTCTTT. Translation: CASSAEGQGNTEAFF. This sequence joins TRBV5-1 and TRBJ1-1, with TRBD1 identical over 9 bases. Germline CDR1 and CDR2: SGHRS and YFSETQ. V was clipped by 4 bases and J by 1 base; unmatched bases: 5. The CDR3 length is 15 residues.